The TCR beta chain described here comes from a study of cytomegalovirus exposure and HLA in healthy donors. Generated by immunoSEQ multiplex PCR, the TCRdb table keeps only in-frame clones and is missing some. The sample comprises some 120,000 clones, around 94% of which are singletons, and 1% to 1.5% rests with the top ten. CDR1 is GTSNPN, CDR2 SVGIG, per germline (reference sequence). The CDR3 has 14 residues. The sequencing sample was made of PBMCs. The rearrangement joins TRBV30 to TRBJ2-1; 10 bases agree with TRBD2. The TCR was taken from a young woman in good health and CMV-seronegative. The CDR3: CAGTSASSYNEQFF. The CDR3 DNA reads TGTGCTGGGACTAGCGCGAGCTCCTACAATGAGCAGTTCTTC.